One and the same sample provided the 29 T cell receptor beta chains below, sequenced in a study of T cell responses to AZD1222 COVID-19 vaccine. Here immunoSEQ multiplex PCR was the method, and the copy in TCRdb shows in-frame clones only, minus some. The sample lists roughly 110,000 clones, approximately 91% seen once, with roughly 4.5% in the top ten. The sequences come from peripheral blood, collected on day 0 of AZD1222 vaccination. These receptor sequences come from an adult in good health.

The chain couples TRBV19 to TRBJ2-3; 7 bases match TRBD2. V was clipped by 9 bases and J by 1 base; unmatched bases: 7. CDR1 is LNHDA, CDR2 SQIVND, per germline (reference sequence). The CDR3 totals 14 residues. The CDR3 region has the DNA TGTGCCAGCCGACGGGACTACGGCACAGATACGCAGTATTTT. Its translation is CASRRDYGTDTQYF.

This chain uses TRBV6-5 with TRBJ2-5; no firm D call. CDR1 and CDR2 from the germline V gene are MNHEY and SVGAGI. Deletions cut 0 bases from V and 4 bases from J, with 12 bases between. This CDR3 has 15 residues. The DNA for the CDR3 is TGTGCCAGCAGTTACTCGTTAGGGCTTGGAGAGACCCAGTACTTC. Translated: CASSYSLGLGETQYF.

The chain joins TRBV4-3 to TRBJ1-1; D is undetermined. The V end was cut by 0 bases, the J end by 0 bases, with 14 bases between. Per the germline V gene, CDR1 is LGHNA and CDR2 is YSLEER. The CDR3 is 17 residues long. CDR3 coding DNA: TGCGCCAGCAGCCAAGAACGTCCGGGGAACATGAACACTGAAGCTTTCTTT. It is translated as CASSQERPGNMNTEAFF.

The chain recombines TRBV6-5 with TRBJ2-1, with a weak D call TRBD2 (6 bases). The V end was cut by 6 bases, the J end by 8 bases, with 8 bases between. The CDR3 has 11 residues. Germline-derived CDR1 and CDR2 are MNHEY and SVGAGI. CDR3 DNA sequence: TGTGCCAGCAGCAGACTAGATGAGCAGTTCTTC. Protein: CASSRLDEQFF.

The rearrangement joins TRBV9 to TRBJ2-3, with D perhaps TRBD2 (5 bases). The CDR3 runs 16 residues. Trimming cost V 0 bases and J 5 bases, with 16 bases left between them. Germline CDR1 is SGDLS and CDR2 is YYNGEE. The CDR3 DNA is TGTGCCAGCAGCGTAGAGGCTAGCCTACGTGGAGATACGCAGTATTTT. Residues: CASSVEASLRGDTQYF.

The chain employs TRBV29-1 and TRBJ1-4; 7 nucleotides match TRBD1. J gave up 0 bases and V 5 bases, and 9 bases lay outside the gene matches. CDR3 length: 16 amino acids. The germline gives CDR1 SQVTM, CDR2 ANQGSEA. CDR3 nucleotide sequence: TGCAGCGTTACCGACAGGGCGTTTTCAACTAATGAAAAACTGTTTTTT. Amino acid sequence: CSVTDRAFSTNEKLFF.

V usage is TRBV2 and J usage is TRBJ1-5, with D perhaps matching TRBD1 (5 bases). The CDR3 spans 17 residues. The V gene lost 4 bases and the J gene lost 0 bases, with 16 bases spanning the gap. Germline CDR1 is SNHLY and CDR2 is FYNNEI. In DNA, the CDR3 is TGTGCCAGCAGTGCGAGGCAGGGACGAAATAGCAATCAGCCCCAGCATTTT. It codes for CASSARQGRNSNQPQHF.

J is TRBJ1-5 and V is TRBV6-5; no clear D. Trimming left V 7 bases short and J 6 bases short, with 13 bases between. Per the germline V gene, CDR1 is MNHEY and CDR2 is SVGAGI. The CDR3 length is 13 residues. Here the CDR3 DNA reads TGTGCCAGCATTTCGGGAGACGTTCAGCCCCAGCATTTT. Translated, it gives CASISGDVQPQHF.

The chain links TRBV6-5 to TRBJ2-7, with 7 bases lining up with TRBD2. The V and J ends lost 0 bases and 3 bases, in that order; junction bases with no gene match: 5. CDR3 size: 15 residues. Germline CDR1 and CDR2: MNHEY and SVGAGI. CDR3 nucleotide sequence: TGTGCCAGCAGTTACTCGGCCGGGAGGATCTACGAGCAGTACTTC. Its translation: CASSYSAGRIYEQYF.

V and J are TRBV18 and TRBJ2-5; 8 bases are shared with TRBD1. V dropped 2 bases and J dropped 5; count of bases not matched to a gene: 7. The CDR3 has 15 residues. CDR1 and CDR2 (germline): KGHSH, LQKENI. CDR3 nucleotides: TGTGCCAGCTCACCAAATCAGGGGGCGCGGGAGACCCAGTACTTC. Translating gives CASSPNQGARETQYF. Looking up the rest from reference TRBV18 and TRBJ2-5 gives the full variable domain: NAGVMQNPRHLVRRRGQEARLRCSPMKGHSHVYWYRQLPEEGLKFMVYLQKENIIDESGMPKERFSAEFPKEGPSILRIQQVVRGDSAAYFCASSPNQGARETQYFGPGTRLLVL.

The chain carries TRBV24-1 and TRBJ2-3; D not resolved. Trimming removed 4 bases at V and 4 bases at J, with 17 bases between. CDR3 length: 16 amino acids. Germline CDR1 and CDR2: KGHDR and SFDVKD. CDR3 region: CATSEALGFGADTQYF. The CDR3 DNA sequence: TGTGCCACCAGTGAAGCTCTCGGGTTTGGGGCAGATACGCAGTATTTT.

This rearrangement joins TRBV11-1 to TRBJ1-5, with a tentative D call TRBD1 (5 bases). The germline V gene encodes CDR1 SGHAT and CDR2 FQDESV (reference sequence). V lost 2 bases to trimming and J lost 7 bases, with 9 bases between them. This CDR3 has 13 amino acids. This chain's CDR3 is CASSLSQGQPQHF. CDR3 nucleotide sequence: TGTGCCAGCAGCTTATCGCAGGGACAGCCCCAGCATTTT.

The V gene is TRBV10-3, the J gene TRBJ1-1; 7 bases are shared with TRBD1. Germline V gene sequence: CDR1 ENHRY, CDR2 SYGVKD. Germline trimming cut 3 bases from V and 1 base from J; bases unmatched to any gene: 5. The CDR3 sequence is 15 residues long. CDR3: CAISDSTGENTEAFF. As DNA, the CDR3 is TGTGCCATCAGTGATAGCACAGGGGAGAACACTGAAGCTTTCTTT.

V usage is TRBV28 and J usage is TRBJ1-5; TRBD1 matches at 7 bases. CDR3 size: 14 residues. Germline assignment: CDR1 MDHEN and CDR2 SYDVKM. Trimming at V came to 6 bases and at J to 7 bases, leaving 9 bases not matched to a gene. Written as DNA, the CDR3 is TGTGCCAGCAGACCACAGGGGAAGGGACAGCCCCAGCATTTT. It encodes CASRPQGKGQPQHF.

V gene TRBV5-1 combines with J gene TRBJ1-5, with TRBD1 matching over 7 bases. CDR3 length equals 15 residues. The trim removed 3 bases at V and 7 bases at J, leaving 10 bases unmatched. Germline V CDR1 and CDR2: SGHRS, YFSETQ. The CDR3 region is CASSSGTATGQPQHF. As DNA, the CDR3 is TGCGCCAGCAGCTCCGGGACCGCGACAGGGCAGCCCCAGCATTTT.

This clone is a singleton in its sample. The V and J genes are TRBV7-2 and TRBJ2-7; either TRBD1 or TRBD2 may supply D (7 bases each). Germline V gene data show CDR1 as SGHTA and CDR2 as FQGNSA. V shed 4 bases and J shed 4 bases, with 14 bases lying between them. The CDR3 runs to 14 residues. CDR3 protein: CASSSGEGAYEQYF. For the CDR3, the DNA is TGTGCCAGCAGCTCCGGGGAGGGGGCGTACGAGCAGTACTTC.

The chain couples TRBV7-2 to TRBJ2-1, with a tentative D call TRBD1 (5 bases). Trimming removed 2 bases from V and 4 bases from J, with 12 bases in between. Germline-derived CDR1 and CDR2 are SGHTA and FQGNSA. The CDR3 runs 15 residues. CDR3 nucleotides: TGTGCCAGCAGCTTACAATCTAGGGGTTACAATGAGCAGTTCTTC. Amino acids: CASSLQSRGYNEQFF. The variable domain in full, completed from reference TRBV7-2 and TRBJ2-1, reads GAGVSQSPSNKVTEKGKDVELRCDPISGHTALYWYRQSLGQGLEFLIYFQGNSAPDKSGLPSDRFSAERTGGSVSTLTIQRTQQEDSAVYLCASSLQSRGYNEQFFGPGTRLTVL.

The chain couples TRBV29-1 to TRBJ2-7; 11 bases match TRBD2. The CDR3 sequence is 13 residues long. The germline V gene has CDR1 SQVTM and CDR2 ANQGSEA. J lost 6 bases, V lost 7 bases, and 8 bases had no gene match. The CDR3 sequence: CSALTSGVLEQYF. The CDR3 DNA reads TGCAGCGCACTGACTAGCGGGGTACTCGAGCAGTACTTC.

The chain links TRBV28 to TRBJ1-2; D is possibly TRBD1 (6 bases). The germline V and J ends were trimmed by 10 bases and 8 bases, with 11 bases remaining between them. The CDR3 spans 10 residues. CDR1 is MDHEN and CDR2 is SYDVKM in the germline V gene. The DNA of the CDR3 is TGTGCCACCCACAGGGAAGGCTACACCTTC. This encodes CATHREGYTF.

The V and J genes are TRBV24-1 and TRBJ1-2; D is unresolved. CDR3 size: 11 residues. Trimming left V 3 bases short and J 4 bases short, with 2 bases between. Per the germline V gene, CDR1 is KGHDR and CDR2 is SFDVKD. The CDR3 nucleotides are TGTGCCACCAGTGATACCTATGGCTACACCTTC. This gives the protein CATSDTYGYTF.

This clone was observed once. The chain joins TRBV12-3 or TRBV12-4 to TRBJ1-1, with unresolved D. V dropped 6 bases and J dropped 1 base, with 9 bases sitting between them. CDR3 length equals 13 residues. The CDR3 bases are TGTGCCAGCAGGCGACACAGGAACACTGAAGCTTTCTTT. Protein product: CASRRHRNTEAFF.

The genes are TRBV19 and TRBJ1-1; TRBD1 is a possible D gene (5 bases). Germline V gene data show CDR1 as LNHDA and CDR2 as SQIVND (reference sequence). V was cut by 10 bases and J by 0 bases, with 12 bases left in between. The CDR3 totals 13 residues. In DNA, the CDR3 is TGTGCCACAGGGAGGGGTTTGAACACTGAAGCTTTCTTT. Protein sequence: CATGRGLNTEAFF. Full variable domain (missing parts from reference TRBV19 and TRBJ1-1): DGGITQSPKYLFRKEGQNVTLSCEQNLNHDAMYWYRQDPGQGLRLIYYSQIVNDFQKGDIAEGYSVSREKKESFPLTVTSAQKNPTAFYLCATGRGLNTEAFFGQGTRLTVV.

This chain joins TRBV6-5 and TRBJ2-1; 11 bases are a match to TRBD2. With 7 bases clipped from V and 7 bases from J, the junction kept 6 bases outside the gene matches. The CDR3 spans 14 residues. The germline V gene has CDR1 MNHEY and CDR2 SVGAGI. CDR3 nucleotide sequence: TGTGCCAGCACCATAGCGGGGGGGCGGAATGAGCAGTTCTTC. The encoded protein is CASTIAGGRNEQFF.

The chain is built from TRBV9 and TRBJ1-2, with D hard to call. The CDR3 sequence is 14 residues long. The ends were cut back, 0 bases at V and 4 bases at J, with 10 bases in the middle. The germline V gene has CDR1 SGDLS and CDR2 YYNGEE. CDR3 DNA sequence: TGTGCCAGCAGCGTAGACAGATCCTCCTATGGCTACACCTTC. Protein sequence: CASSVDRSSYGYTF. The variable domain in full, with the rest retrieved from reference TRBV9 and TRBJ1-2, is DSGVTQTPKHLITATGQRVTLRCSPRSGDLSVYWYQQSLDQGLQFLIQYYNGEERAKGNILERFSAQQFPDLHSELNLSSLELGDSALYFCASSVDRSSYGYTFGSGTRLTVV.

V is TRBV6-5 and J is TRBJ1-6; 9 bases match TRBD1. CDR3 size: 13 residues. Germline lookup yields CDR1 MNHEY and CDR2 SVGAGI. Unmatched junction bases numbered 2, after V lost 8 bases and J lost 6 bases. In DNA form, the CDR3 reads TGTGCCAGCGGGGACAGGGTTAATTCACCCCTCCACTTT. Its protein product is CASGDRVNSPLHF.

This clone was counted only a few times. V is TRBV5-4 and J is TRBJ1-2; weak D call: TRBD1 (5 bases). The V and J ends lost 2 bases and 3 bases respectively, with 8 bases between them. The CDR3 consists of 13 residues. Germline CDR1 reads SGHNT; CDR2 reads YYREEE (reference sequence). The CDR3 spells CASSFGADYGYTF. As DNA, the CDR3 is TGTGCCAGCAGCTTCGGGGCGGACTATGGCTACACCTTC.

This rearrangement joins TRBV13 to TRBJ1-4, with no clear D. The V end lost 5 bases, the J end lost 4 bases, and 11 bases lay between the germline ends. Germline CDR1 and CDR2: PRHDT and FYEKMQ (reference sequence). CDR3 length: 14 residues. CDR3 protein: CASSIDGSNEKLFF. The DNA for the CDR3 is TGTGCCAGCAGCATTGACGGGAGTAATGAAAAACTGTTTTTT.

The chain employs TRBV5-1 and TRBJ1-4, with D perhaps matching TRBD1 (6 bases). The germline gives CDR1 SGHRS, CDR2 YFSETQ. The CDR3 loop spans 16 amino acids. Trimming removed 0 bases at V and 7 bases at J, with 16 bases between. The CDR3 DNA reads as TGCGCCAGCAGCTTGGCCGGGGGGGCGCAGGGTGAAAAACTGTTTTTT. This sequence encodes CASSLAGGAQGEKLFF.

The chain couples TRBV18 to TRBJ1-5; D is undetermined. Germline V lookup: CDR1 KGHSH, CDR2 LQKENI. V shed 4 bases and J shed 3 bases, with 7 bases lying between them. This CDR3 has 13 amino acids. The CDR3 DNA follows: TGTGCCAGCTCACAAACAATCAATCAGCCCCAGCATTTT. Translation gives CASSQTINQPQHF.